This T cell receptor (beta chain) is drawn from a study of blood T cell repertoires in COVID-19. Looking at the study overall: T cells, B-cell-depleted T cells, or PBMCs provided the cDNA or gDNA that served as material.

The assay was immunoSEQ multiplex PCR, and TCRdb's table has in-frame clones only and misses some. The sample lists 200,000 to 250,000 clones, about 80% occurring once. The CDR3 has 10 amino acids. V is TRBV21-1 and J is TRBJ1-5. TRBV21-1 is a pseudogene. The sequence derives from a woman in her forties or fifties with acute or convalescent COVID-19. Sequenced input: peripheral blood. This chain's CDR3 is CASRHRPQHF. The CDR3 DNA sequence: TGTGCCAGCAGGCATAGGCCCCAGCATTTT.